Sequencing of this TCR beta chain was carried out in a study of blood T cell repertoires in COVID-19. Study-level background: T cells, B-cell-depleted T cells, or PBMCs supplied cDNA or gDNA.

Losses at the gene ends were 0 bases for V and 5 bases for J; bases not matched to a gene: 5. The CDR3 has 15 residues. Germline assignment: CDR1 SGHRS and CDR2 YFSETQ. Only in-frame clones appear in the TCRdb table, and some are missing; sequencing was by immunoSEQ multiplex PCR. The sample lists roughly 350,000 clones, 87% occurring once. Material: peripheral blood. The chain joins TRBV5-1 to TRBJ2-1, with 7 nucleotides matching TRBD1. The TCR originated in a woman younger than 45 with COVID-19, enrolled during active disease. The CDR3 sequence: CASSLGAGTDNEQFF. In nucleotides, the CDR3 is TGCGCCAGCAGCTTGGGGGCCGGGACAGACAATGAGCAGTTCTTC.